The 8 T cell receptor beta chains below come from one sample, sequenced in a study of metastatic and nonmetastatic thyroid tumors. All patients were treatment-naive before thyroid surgery. TCRdb used MiXCR to call clones anew from the PCR reads. The repertoire holds just under 20,000 clones, with around a quarter as singletons. Sequencing was performed on blood. The receptors were gathered from a female donor with papillary thyroid cancer or a benign thyroid nodule (not recorded which). Some clones in this sample may be carry-over from other donors' samples.

This clone occurred many times. A much larger clone is a single base away; this may be a read error. This chain joins TRBV6-1 and TRBJ1-1; D not resolved. Germline lookup yields CDR1 MNHNS and CDR2 SASEGT. The CDR3 consists of 13 residues. The CDR3 DNA is TGTGCCAGCAGTCAAAGAATGAACACTGGAGCTTTCTTT. Residues: CASSQRMNTGAFF.

The rearrangement links TRBV6-2 or TRBV6-3 to TRBJ2-7, with TRBD2 identical over 9 bases. Germline values: CDR1 MNHEY, CDR2 SVGEGT. The V gene end was trimmed by 7 bases and the J gene end by 2 bases; junction bases not matched to a gene: 18. The CDR3 extends over 18 amino acids. The CDR3 protein is CASIRDSGRLAVTYEQYF. The CDR3, as DNA: TGTGCCAGCATTAGGGACAGCGGGCGACTAGCGGTAACCTACGAGCAGTACTTC.

The chain uses TRBV6-5 and TRBJ2-1; tentative D call: TRBD2 (5 bases). The CDR3 has 14 amino acids. The V gene lost 3 bases and the J gene lost 4 bases, with 10 bases spanning the gap. Per the germline V gene, CDR1 is MNHEY and CDR2 is SVGAGI. CDR3 residues: CASSYNGVYNEQFF. CDR3 DNA sequence: TGTGCCAGCAGTTATAACGGGGTTTACAATGAGCAGTTCTTC.

This clone was detected many times. This sample also contains other DNA sequences that code for the same CDR3. The chain uses TRBV29-1 and TRBJ2-3; 8 nucleotides agree with TRBD2. This CDR3 comprises 14 residues. Looked up from germline, CDR1 is SQVTM and CDR2 is ANQGSEA. The trim removed 6 bases at V and 3 bases at J, leaving 8 bases unmatched. The CDR3 protein is CSVRPGLGTDTQYF. For the CDR3, the DNA is TGCAGCGTCCGCCCGGGACTAGGGACAGATACGCAGTATTTT.

In this sample, this clone turned up many times. The J gene is TRBJ1-2, the V gene TRBV4-2; D might be TRBD1 (5 bases). Germline V lookup: CDR1 LGHNA, CDR2 YNFKEQ. CDR3 length: 16 residues. V gave up 0 bases and J gave up 8 bases, with 19 bases separating them. The CDR3 here is CASSQDLGQGKWGYTF. CDR3 in DNA: TGTGCCAGCAGCCAAGATCTTGGGCAGGGAAAGTGGGGCTACACCTTC.

The chain combines TRBV19 with TRBJ2-7; possibly TRBD2 for D (6 bases). V was clipped by 7 bases and J by 2 bases, with 12 bases between them. The CDR3 contains 13 residues. Germline V gene data show CDR1 as LNHDA and CDR2 as SQIVND (reference sequence). The CDR3 loop reads CASTPGGAYEQYF. For the CDR3, the DNA is TGTGCCAGTACCCCAGGCGGGGCCTACGAGCAGTACTTC.

In this sample, this clone turned up many times. The chain joins TRBV6-1 to TRBJ2-1, with 10 bases identical to TRBD2. CDR1 and CDR2 from the germline V gene are MNHNS and SASEGT. With V trimmed by 5 bases and J by 1 base, 14 bases remained unmatched. The CDR3 covers 19 residues. The CDR3 loop reads CASSRIPTLTSGSYNEQFF. The DNA for the CDR3 is TGTGCCAGCAGTCGAATACCCACGTTGACTAGCGGGTCCTACAATGAGCAGTTCTTC.

This clone counts as medium-sized. This sequence joins TRBV24-1 and TRBJ2-3; D gene unclear. This CDR3 spans 13 amino acids. Trimming left V 6 bases short and J 2 bases short, with 8 bases between. In germline, CDR1 is KGHDR, CDR2 SFDVKD. The CDR3 sequence is CATSYDTTDTQYF. CDR3 nucleotides: TGTGCCACCAGTTATGACACCACAGATACGCAGTATTTT.